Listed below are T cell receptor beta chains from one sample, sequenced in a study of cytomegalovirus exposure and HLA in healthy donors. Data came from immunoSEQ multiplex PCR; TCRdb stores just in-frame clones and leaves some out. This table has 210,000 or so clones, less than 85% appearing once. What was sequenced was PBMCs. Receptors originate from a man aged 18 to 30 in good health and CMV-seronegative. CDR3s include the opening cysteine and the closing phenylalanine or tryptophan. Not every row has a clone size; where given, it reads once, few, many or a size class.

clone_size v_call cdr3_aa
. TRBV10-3 CAISELGLAVWEQYF
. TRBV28 CASSLAGQEYGYTF
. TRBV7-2 CASSGSGRAGTGELFF
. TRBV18 CASAPPGSYEQYF
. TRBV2 CASGYGETGELFF
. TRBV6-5 CASRTSGSAGELFF
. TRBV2 CASTAGTSGSFEQYF
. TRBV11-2 CASSIGHFATNEKLFF
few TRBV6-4 CASSRGQGMGGYTF
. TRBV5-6 CASSLGFGQSYEQYF
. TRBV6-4 CASSDSTGSYQRETQYF
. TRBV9 CASSVAYGDTEAFF
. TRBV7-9 CASSHSGVGEQYF
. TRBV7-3 CASSLGRGSYGYTF
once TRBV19 CASSQTRDSLNTGELFF
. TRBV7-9 CASSFDGRLTDTQYF
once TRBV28 CASSSLPRSSNQPQHF
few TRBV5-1 CASSLGTSGGTDTQYF
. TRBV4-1 CASSQVTVWETQYF
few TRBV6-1 CASSVSRTTDTQYF
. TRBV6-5 CASSSGKETQYF
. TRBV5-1 CASSREGLYEQYF
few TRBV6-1 CASSTQGARRTEAFF
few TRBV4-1 CASSHRQGSTYEQYF
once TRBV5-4 CASSLAGGPSTEANVLTF
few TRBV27 CASIPTGHTDTQYF
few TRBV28 CASSSGTGGYGYTF
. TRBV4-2 CASSQESGAAPYNEQFF
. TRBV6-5 CASSYPGARHNEQFF
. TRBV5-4 CASSSRDRGVNGYTF
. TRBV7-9 CASMTTGELFF
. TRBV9 CASSKRGSLSSYNEQFF
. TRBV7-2 CASSTRTEAAFF
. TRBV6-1 CASSEATSGSYEQYF
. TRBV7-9 CASSPTGGSYEQYF
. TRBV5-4 CASSEATGANEKLFF
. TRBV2 CASSEIRGNQPQHF
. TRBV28 CASRKQGREDTQYF
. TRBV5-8 CASSPTGTGSGANVLTF
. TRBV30 CAFRGGQGDQPQHF
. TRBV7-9 CASSPSPSGEQFF
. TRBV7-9 CSSSPGTGVQIWEQYF
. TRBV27 CASSFGQFTDTQYF
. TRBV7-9 CASSLGGTGNTEAFF
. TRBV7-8 CASSLVLNTDTQYF
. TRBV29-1 CSVVGQTYEQYF
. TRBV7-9 CASSLGSANYGYTF
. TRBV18 CASSPRQGVNTGELFF
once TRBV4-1 CASSQEVRFYEQYF
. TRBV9 CASSRRESGTEAFF
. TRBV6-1 CASSEYGGSGNTIYF
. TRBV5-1 CASSFGQGGTGELFF
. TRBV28 CASSRTRTYNEQFF
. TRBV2 CASSVNVVREDGYTF